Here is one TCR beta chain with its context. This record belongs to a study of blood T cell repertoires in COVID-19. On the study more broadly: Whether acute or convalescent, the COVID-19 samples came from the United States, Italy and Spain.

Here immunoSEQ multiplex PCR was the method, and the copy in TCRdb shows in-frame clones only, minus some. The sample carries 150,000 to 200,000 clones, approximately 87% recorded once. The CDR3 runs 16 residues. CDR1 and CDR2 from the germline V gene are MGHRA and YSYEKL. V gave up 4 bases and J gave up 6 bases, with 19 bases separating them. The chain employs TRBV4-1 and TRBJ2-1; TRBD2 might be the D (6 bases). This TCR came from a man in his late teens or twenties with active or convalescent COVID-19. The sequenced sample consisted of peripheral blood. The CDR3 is CASSRITGTEFNEQFF. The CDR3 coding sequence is TGCGCCAGCAGCCGTATCACCGGGACTGAGTTCAATGAGCAGTTCTTC.